Following are 20 T cell receptor beta chains from one sample sequenced in a study of blood T cells in healthy people across ages. A second PCR, run for roughly 7 to 12 cycles, used a sample-barcoded 5' primer plus a J-beta primer mix. One entry per CDR3 protein results from TCRdb running MiXCR on the 5' RACE reads. The table lists roughly 1.7 million distinct CDR3 sequences, about 31% of them singletons. Specimen: blood. These receptors were collected from a woman aged 25 to 39 in good health.

This clonotype was seen only a few times. This chain's CDR3 is CASSLLPKTSGSTDTQYF. DNA for the CDR3: TGCGCCAGCAGTCTACTACCCAAAACTAGCGGAAGCACAGATACGCAGTATTTT. V and J are TRBV4-1 and TRBJ2-3, with 8 bases matching TRBD2. V trimming: 6 bases; J trimming: 0 bases; junction bases outside the gene matches: 14. This CDR3 contains 18 residues. Germline assignment: CDR1 MGHRA and CDR2 YSYEKL.

The chain carries TRBV5-8 and TRBJ2-4; D may correspond to TRBD1 or TRBD2 (5 bases each). In germline, CDR1 is SGHTS, CDR2 YDEGEE. The length of the CDR3 is 16 residues. V lost 4 bases, J lost 1 base, and 15 bases lay in between. The CDR3 DNA reads as TGTGCCAGCAGCCGGGACCCCCGAGGGGCCAAAAACATTCAGTACTTC. This codes for CASSRDPRGAKNIQYF. The full variable domain, rest sourced from reference TRBV5-8 and TRBJ2-4, is EAGVTQSPTHLIKTRGQQATLRCSPISGHTSVYWYQQALGLGLQFLLWYDEGEERNRGNFPPRFSGRQFPNYSSELNVNALELEDSALYLCASSRDPRGAKNIQYFGAGTRLSVL.

The gene calls are TRBV28 and TRBJ2-3; D gene uncertain. Trimming stripped 8 bases from V and 0 bases from J, with 15 bases between. Germline assignment: CDR1 MDHEN and CDR2 SYDVKM. CDR3 size: 15 residues. CDR3: CASGSRWTSTDTQYF. The CDR3 DNA follows: TGTGCCAGCGGCTCCCGTTGGACGAGCACAGATACGCAGTATTTT.

This clonotype was counted many times. V and J are TRBV6-1 and TRBJ2-3; 7 bases are shared with TRBD2. This CDR3 is 15 amino acids long. The junction had 5 bases not matched to a gene; V was cut back by 4 bases and J by 1 base. Germline-derived CDR1 and CDR2 are MNHNS and SASEGT. The CDR3 DNA is TGTGCCAGCAGTGCCCCGGCGGGGGGCACAGATACGCAGTATTTT. Its translation is CASSAPAGGTDTQYF.

The chain joins TRBV7-3 to TRBJ2-2; D remains unclear. The CDR3 covers 13 residues. V lost 5 bases, J lost 8 bases, and 12 bases lay in between. Germline V gene lookup returns CDR1 SGHTA and CDR2 FQGTGA. CDR3 region: CASSQWSEGELFF. CDR3 sequence (DNA): TGTGCCAGCAGCCAATGGTCAGAAGGGGAGCTGTTTTTT.

This clonotype has a count of ten or more. The gene calls are TRBV15 and TRBJ2-7; D is uncertain. Between the trimmed V and J ends, which lost 0 bases and 1 base, there was a span of 10 bases. CDR1 is LNHNV and CDR2 is YYDKDF in the germline V gene (reference sequence). The CDR3 spans 15 residues. Here the CDR3 reads CATSRESGFSYEQYF. The CDR3 DNA follows: TGTGCCACCAGCAGAGAATCAGGATTTTCCTACGAGCAGTACTTC.

This chain links TRBV20-1 with TRBJ2-4; D gene ambiguous. TRBJ2-7 explains the end of the DNA better; the J call may be wrong. The CDR3 length is 11 residues. Germline CDR1 reads DFQATT; CDR2 reads SNEGSKA (reference sequence). CDR3 DNA sequence: TGCAGTGCTCCCGACATCAGCGAGCAGTACTTC. It specifies CSAPDISEQYF.

This clonotype was found a few times. V gene TRBV20-1 combines with J gene TRBJ1-4, with D unclear. This CDR3 spans 15 amino acids. V was cut by 2 bases and J by 6 bases, with 16 bases left in between. In germline, CDR1 is DFQATT, CDR2 SNEGSKA (reference sequence). The CDR3 spells CSARSPGSLDEKLFF. As DNA, the CDR3 is TGCAGTGCTAGATCTCCAGGAAGTCTTGATGAAAAACTGTTTTTT.

This clonotype has just a few counts. The chain employs TRBV7-8 and TRBJ2-7; TRBD1 aligns across 9 bases. The V segment lost 5 bases and the J segment 2 bases; nucleotides outside the gene matches: 7. Germline CDR1 SGHVS, CDR2 FQNEAQ. This CDR3 has 15 amino acids. CDR3 DNA: TGTGCCAGCAGCCTGGGACAGGGAATCCCCTACGAGCAGTACTTC. Translation: CASSLGQGIPYEQYF.

The chain joins TRBV9 to TRBJ2-7; D tentatively reads TRBD1 or TRBD2 (7 bases each). The CDR3 is 16 amino acids. Trimming removed 0 bases at V and 3 bases at J, with 16 bases between. Germline V gene sequence: CDR1 SGDLS, CDR2 YYNGEE. CDR3 residues: CASSVEGGTVDYEQYF. CDR3 sequence (DNA): TGTGCCAGCAGCGTAGAGGGAGGGACAGTCGACTACGAGCAGTACTTC.

This clonotype was picked up a small number of times. The V call is TRBV7-2, the J call TRBJ1-2; 7 bases align to TRBD1. V dropped 3 bases and J dropped 5; count of bases not matched to a gene: 9. CDR1 and CDR2 (germline): SGHTA, FQGNSA. The length of the CDR3 is 15 residues. The CDR3 region has the DNA TGTGCCAGCAGCTTGCCGAGACAGGGTTCTTATGGCTACACCTTC. Translation gives CASSLPRQGSYGYTF.

Details on this clonotype: At one end, the junction sequence differs from germline, possibly due to a read error. The V and J genes are TRBV5-1 and TRBJ2-3; D may correspond to TRBD1 or TRBD2 (5 bases each). This CDR3 contains 14 residues. The germline V gene has CDR1 SGHRS and CDR2 YFSETQ. CDR3 residues: CASSLGPKTDTQYF. The CDR3 nucleotides are TGCGCCAGCAGTTTGGGACCAAAGACAGATACGCAGTATTTT. The whole variable domain, remainder taken from reference TRBV5-1 and TRBJ2-3, is KAGVTQTPRYLIKTRGQQVTLSCSPISGHRSVSWYQQTPGQGLQFLFEYFSETQRNKGNFPGRFSGRQFSNSRSEMNVSTLELGDSALYLCASSLGPKTDTQYFGPGTRLTVL.

In its sample, this clonotype was seen once. The J gene is TRBJ2-3, the V gene TRBV9, with 7 positions matching TRBD2. V lost 3 bases and J lost 2; bases outside the gene matches: 3. This CDR3 region has 14 residues. CDR1 SGDLS and CDR2 YYNGEE come from the germline V gene. The CDR3 loop is CASSAGTTTDTQYF. CDR3 sequence (DNA): TGTGCCAGCAGCGCCGGGACTACCACAGATACGCAGTATTTT. The whole variable domain, remainder taken from reference TRBV9 and TRBJ2-3, is DSGVTQTPKHLITATGQRVTLRCSPRSGDLSVYWYQQSLDQGLQFLIQYYNGEERAKGNILERFSAQQFPDLHSELNLSSLELGDSALYFCASSAGTTTDTQYFGPGTRLTVL.

The chain carries TRBV5-1 and TRBJ2-3; 7 nucleotides line up with TRBD2. Trimming removed 4 bases from V and 8 bases from J; junction bases left unmatched: 10. Germline CDR1 reads SGHRS; CDR2 reads YFSETQ. This CDR3 region has 14 residues. The chain's CDR3 is CASSPRGVPGTQYF. For the CDR3, the DNA is TGCGCCAGCAGCCCCCGGGGGGTTCCTGGTACGCAGTATTTT.

The chain recombines TRBV4-2 with TRBJ1-1; TRBD1 matches at 7 bases. Germline CDR1 reads LGHNA; CDR2 reads YNFKEQ. The CDR3 sequence is 16 residues long. The V segment lost 5 bases and the J segment 7 bases; nucleotides outside the gene matches: 16. The CDR3 is CASSFLETGERGEAFF. CDR3 sequence (DNA): TGTGCCAGCAGCTTCCTAGAAACAGGGGAACGTGGTGAAGCTTTCTTT.

This clonotype was counted between two and nine times. CDR3 residues: CASSPDRASAQYF. The CDR3 DNA is TGTGCCAGCAGCCCGGACAGGGCCTCGGCCCAGTACTTC. The V call is TRBV5-6, the J call TRBJ2-5; 8 positions agree with TRBD1. The CDR3 spans 13 residues. The trim removed 4 bases at V and 9 bases at J, leaving 8 bases unmatched. Germline V lookup: CDR1 SGHDT, CDR2 YYEEEE.

This chain connects TRBV5-4 to TRBJ2-7, with D possibly being TRBD1 (5 bases). The germline V and J ends were trimmed by 4 bases and 5 bases, with 19 bases remaining between them. The CDR3 is made up of 15 amino acids. CDR1 and CDR2 (germline): SGHNT, YYREEE (reference sequence). The CDR3: CASSQAQGMSHEQYF. Here the CDR3 DNA reads TGTGCCAGCAGCCAGGCCCAGGGTATGTCCCACGAGCAGTACTTC.

In its sample, this clonotype was seen once. The V call is TRBV9, the J call TRBJ2-7; a possible D gene is TRBD1 (6 bases). Trimming took off 3 bases at V and 4 bases at J, with 17 bases between the two ends. Per the germline V gene, CDR1 is SGDLS and CDR2 is YYNGEE. The CDR3 has 15 amino acids. The DNA for the CDR3 is TGTGCCAGCAGCGAAGAAGGGGGAGAGAGGTACGAGCAGTACTTC. This translates into CASSEEGGERYEQYF. Supplemented by reference TRBV9 and TRBJ2-7, the full variable domain reads DSGVTQTPKHLITATGQRVTLRCSPRSGDLSVYWYQQSLDQGLQFLIQYYNGEERAKGNILERFSAQQFPDLHSELNLSSLELGDSALYFCASSEEGGERYEQYFGPGTRLTVT.

The rearrangement links TRBV27 to TRBJ1-5; TRBD1 agrees at 11 bases. Germline-derived CDR1 and CDR2 are MNHEY and SMNVEV (reference sequence). Trimming cost V 4 bases and J 1 base; bases outside gene matches: 3. The CDR3 runs 16 residues. The CDR3 here is CASSWGTGGSNQPQHF. In nucleotides, the CDR3 is TGTGCCAGCAGTTGGGGGACAGGGGGAAGCAATCAGCCCCAGCATTTT.

This clonotype was detected a few times. The genes are TRBV5-1 and TRBJ2-3, with D tentatively TRBD2 (5 bases). The V end lost 5 bases, the J end lost 10 bases, and 20 bases lay between the germline ends. CDR1 is SGHRS and CDR2 is YFSETQ in the germline V gene. The CDR3 runs 14 residues. CDR3 residues: CASRSSGPEGAQYF. CDR3 bases: TGCGCCAGCAGATCAAGCGGACCCGAGGGCGCGCAGTATTTT.